The rows below give T cell receptor beta chains drawn from one sample of a study of early T cells in non-severe SARS-CoV-2 infection. MiXCR, run by TCRdb on the 5' RACE reads, gives a single entry per CDR3 protein. The sample carries tens of thousands of distinct CDR3 sequences, 5.5% to 7.5% recorded once. The sample consisted of whole blood. The receptors here all came from an adult who was a healthcare worker with PCR-confirmed SARS-CoV-2 infection or an uninfected control (not recorded which). Both conserved end residues are part of each CDR3. A D gene is named only where the DNA matches it firmly. Clone size is shown for a subset of rows, as once, few, many or a class of expanded clone.

D: -; J: TRBJ2-1; size: few; V: TRBV5-8; DNA: TGTGCCAGCAGGTTGACAGTACCCAATGAGCAGTTCTTC; CDR3: CASRLTVPNEQFF
D: -; J: TRBJ2-7; size: few; V: TRBV28; DNA: TGTGCCAGCAGCACTACAGGGGGGGTAAGCGAGCAGTACTTC; CDR3: CASSTTGGVSEQYF
D: TRBD2; J: TRBJ2-1; size: many; V: TRBV29-1; DNA: TGCAGCGTTGATGGAGCGGGAGTGGGCAATGAGCAGTTCTTC; CDR3: CSVDGAGVGNEQFF
D: -; J: TRBJ2-7; size: many; V: TRBV6-1; DNA: TGTGCCAGCAGTCGCGCCGGAGGAAAAACCTACGAGCAGTACTTC; CDR3: CASSRAGGKTYEQYF
D: TRBD1; J: TRBJ1-2; size: many; V: TRBV7-8; DNA: TGTGCCAGCAGCTTAGACAGGGGTGCAAATTATGGCTACACCTTC; CDR3: CASSLDRGANYGYTF
D: TRBD2; J: TRBJ2-1; size: many; V: TRBV9; DNA: TGTGCCAGCAGCGCGAGGACTAGCGGGGGGGTGAACTACAATGAGCAGTTCTTC; CDR3: CASSARTSGGVNYNEQFF
D: -; J: TRBJ1-5; size: many; V: TRBV5-8; DNA: TGTGCCAGCAGCTTGGTTCAGGGGATTCAGCCCCAGCATTTT; CDR3: CASSLVQGIQPQHF
D: -; J: TRBJ2-7; size: many; V: TRBV7-9; DNA: TGTGCCAGCAGCTCTGGTAGAGCCTACGAGCAGTACTTC; CDR3: CASSSGRAYEQYF
D: -; J: TRBJ1-2; size: many; V: TRBV11-2; DNA: TGTGCCAGCAGCTGGACTGTTACAAATAACTATGGCTACACCTTC; CDR3: CASSWTVTNNYGYTF
D: -; J: TRBJ2-5; size: few; V: TRBV27; DNA: TGTGCCAGCCGATTTTACCACCAAGAGACCCAGTACTTC; CDR3: CASRFYHQETQYF
D: TRBD1; J: TRBJ2-5; size: -; V: TRBV7-9; DNA: TGTGCCAGCAGCTTTGGGGACAGACGGCAAGAGACCCAGTACTTC; CDR3: CASSFGDRRQETQYF
D: -; J: TRBJ1-2; size: few; V: TRBV4-1; DNA: TGCGCCAGCAGCCACTCCACGCTCACCAACTATGGCTACACCTTC; CDR3: CASSHSTLTNYGYTF
D: TRBD2; J: TRBJ2-3; size: few; V: TRBV28; DNA: TGTGCCAGCAGATTAGCGGGGGAACCAGATACGCAGTATTTT; CDR3: CASRLAGEPDTQYF
D: -; J: TRBJ2-3; size: many; V: TRBV10-3; DNA: TGTGCCATCAGTTCGTTGGGCCCCACAGATACGCAGTATTTT; CDR3: CAISSLGPTDTQYF
D: -; J: TRBJ2-1; size: -; V: TRBV7-6; DNA: TGTGCCAGCAGCTTTGTCGTCAGTGGGGCAGGCCGGTTTAATGAGCAGTTCTTC; CDR3: CASSFVVSGAGRFNEQFF
D: -; J: TRBJ1-2; size: many; V: TRBV5-4; DNA: TGTGCCAGCAGATTACAGGGCAGTTATGGCTACACCTTC; CDR3: CASRLQGSYGYTF